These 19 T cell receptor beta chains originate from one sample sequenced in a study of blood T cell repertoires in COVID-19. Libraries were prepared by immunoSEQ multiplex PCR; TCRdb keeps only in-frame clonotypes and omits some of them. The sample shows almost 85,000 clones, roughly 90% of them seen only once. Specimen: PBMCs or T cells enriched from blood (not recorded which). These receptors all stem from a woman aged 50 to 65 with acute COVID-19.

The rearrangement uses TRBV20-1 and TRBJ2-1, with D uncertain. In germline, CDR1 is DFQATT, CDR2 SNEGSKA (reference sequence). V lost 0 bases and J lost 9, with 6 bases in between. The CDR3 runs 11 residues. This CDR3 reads CSARDLAEQFF. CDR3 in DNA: TGCAGTGCTAGAGATCTGGCTGAGCAGTTCTTC.

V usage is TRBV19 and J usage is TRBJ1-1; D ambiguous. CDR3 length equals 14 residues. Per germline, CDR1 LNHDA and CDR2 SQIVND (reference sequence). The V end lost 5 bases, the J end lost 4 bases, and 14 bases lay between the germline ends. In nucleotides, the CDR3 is TGTGCCAGTAGTCAAAAGGCGGCGGGCACTGAAGCTTTCTTT. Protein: CASSQKAAGTEAFF.

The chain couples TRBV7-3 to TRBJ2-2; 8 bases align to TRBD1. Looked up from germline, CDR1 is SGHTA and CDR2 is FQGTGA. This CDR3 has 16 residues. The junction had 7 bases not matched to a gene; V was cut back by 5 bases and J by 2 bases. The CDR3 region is CASSPTSGGNTGELFF. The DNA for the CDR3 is TGTGCCAGCAGCCCTACCTCAGGGGGCAACACCGGGGAGCTGTTTTTT.

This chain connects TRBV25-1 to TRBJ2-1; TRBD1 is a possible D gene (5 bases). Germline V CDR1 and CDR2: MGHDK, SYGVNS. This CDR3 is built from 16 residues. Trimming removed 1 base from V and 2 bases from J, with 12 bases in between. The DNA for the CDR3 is TGTGCCAGCAGTGAATGGGGCAGCCCCACCTACAATGAGCAGTTCTTC. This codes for CASSEWGSPTYNEQFF.

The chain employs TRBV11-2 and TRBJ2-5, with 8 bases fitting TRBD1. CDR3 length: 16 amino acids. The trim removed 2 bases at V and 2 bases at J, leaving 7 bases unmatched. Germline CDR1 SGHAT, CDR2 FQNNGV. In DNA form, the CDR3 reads TGTGCCAGCAGCTTAAAGAGGGACAGGAGGCAAGAGACCCAGTACTTC. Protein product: CASSLKRDRRQETQYF.

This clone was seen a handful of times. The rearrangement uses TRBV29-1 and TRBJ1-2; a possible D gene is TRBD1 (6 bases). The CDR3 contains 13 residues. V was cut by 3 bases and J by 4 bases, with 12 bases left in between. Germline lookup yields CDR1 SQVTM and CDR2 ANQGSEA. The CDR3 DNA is TGCAGCGTTGAGAGGACAGTTCCCTATGGCTACACCTTC. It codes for CSVERTVPYGYTF.

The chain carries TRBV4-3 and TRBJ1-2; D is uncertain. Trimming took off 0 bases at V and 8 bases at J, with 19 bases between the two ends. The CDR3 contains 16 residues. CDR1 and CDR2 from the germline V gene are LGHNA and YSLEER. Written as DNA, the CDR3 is TGCGCCAGCAGCCAAGATTTCACTGGTGCTGTCCGGGGCTACACCTTC. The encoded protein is CASSQDFTGAVRGYTF.

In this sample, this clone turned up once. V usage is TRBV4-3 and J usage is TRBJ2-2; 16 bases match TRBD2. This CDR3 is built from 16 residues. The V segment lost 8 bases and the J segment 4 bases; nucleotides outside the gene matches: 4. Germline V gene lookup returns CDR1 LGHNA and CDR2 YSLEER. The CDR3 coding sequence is TGCGCCAGCGGGACTAGCGGGAGGGCGGGCACCGGGGAGCTGTTTTTT. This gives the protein CASGTSGRAGTGELFF.

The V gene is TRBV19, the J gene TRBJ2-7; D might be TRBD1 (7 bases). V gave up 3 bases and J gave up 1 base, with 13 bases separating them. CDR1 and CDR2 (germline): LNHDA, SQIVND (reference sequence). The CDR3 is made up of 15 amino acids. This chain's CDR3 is CASSILAGGSYEQYF. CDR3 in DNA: TGTGCCAGTAGTATCCTCGCAGGGGGGTCCTACGAGCAGTACTTC.

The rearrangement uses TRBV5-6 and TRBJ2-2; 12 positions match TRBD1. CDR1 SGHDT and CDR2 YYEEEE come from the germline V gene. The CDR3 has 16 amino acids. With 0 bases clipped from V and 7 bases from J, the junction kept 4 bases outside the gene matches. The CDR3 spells CASSLVGDRGLGELFF. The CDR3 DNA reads TGTGCCAGCAGCTTGGTGGGGGACAGGGGGCTCGGGGAGCTGTTTTTT.

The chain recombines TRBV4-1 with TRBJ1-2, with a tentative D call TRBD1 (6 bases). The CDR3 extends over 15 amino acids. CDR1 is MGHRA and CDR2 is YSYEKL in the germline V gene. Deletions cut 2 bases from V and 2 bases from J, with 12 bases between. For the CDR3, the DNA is TGCGCCAGCAGCCAAAACAGGGATAGCAACTATGGCTACACCTTC. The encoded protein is CASSQNRDSNYGYTF.

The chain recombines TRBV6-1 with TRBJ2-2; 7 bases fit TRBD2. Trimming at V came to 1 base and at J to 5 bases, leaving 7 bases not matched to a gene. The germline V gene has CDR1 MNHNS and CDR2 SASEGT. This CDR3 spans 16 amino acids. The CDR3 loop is CASSEGLFSGTGELFF. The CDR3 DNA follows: TGTGCCAGCAGTGAAGGGCTATTTAGCGGGACCGGGGAGCTGTTTTTT.

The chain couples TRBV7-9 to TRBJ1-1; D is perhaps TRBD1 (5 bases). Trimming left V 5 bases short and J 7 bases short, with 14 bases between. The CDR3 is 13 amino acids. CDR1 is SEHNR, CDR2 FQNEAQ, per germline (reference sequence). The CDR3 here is CASSHPLDSEAFF. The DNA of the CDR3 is TGTGCCAGCAGCCACCCCCTCGACAGTGAAGCTTTCTTT.

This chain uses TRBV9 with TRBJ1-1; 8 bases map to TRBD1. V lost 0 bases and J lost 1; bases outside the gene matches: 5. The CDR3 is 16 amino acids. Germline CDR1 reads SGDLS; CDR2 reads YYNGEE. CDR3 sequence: CASSVGVGTGNTEAFF. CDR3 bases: TGTGCCAGCAGCGTAGGGGTAGGGACAGGGAACACTGAAGCTTTCTTT. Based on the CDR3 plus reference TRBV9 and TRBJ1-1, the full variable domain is DSGVTQTPKHLITATGQRVTLRCSPRSGDLSVYWYQQSLDQGLQFLIQYYNGEERAKGNILERFSAQQFPDLHSELNLSSLELGDSALYFCASSVGVGTGNTEAFFGQGTRLTVV.

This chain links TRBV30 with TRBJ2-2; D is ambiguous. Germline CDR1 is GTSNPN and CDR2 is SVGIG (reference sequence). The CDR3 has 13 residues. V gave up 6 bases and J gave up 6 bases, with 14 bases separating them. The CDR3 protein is CACSSQYPGELFF. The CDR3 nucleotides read TGTGCCTGCAGTTCTCAGTACCCCGGGGAGCTGTTTTTT.

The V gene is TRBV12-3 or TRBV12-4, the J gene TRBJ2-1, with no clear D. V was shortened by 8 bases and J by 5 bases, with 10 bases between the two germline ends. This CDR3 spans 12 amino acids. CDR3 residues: CASPGRNNEQFF. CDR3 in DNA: TGTGCCAGCCCGGGTAGGAACAATGAGCAGTTCTTC.

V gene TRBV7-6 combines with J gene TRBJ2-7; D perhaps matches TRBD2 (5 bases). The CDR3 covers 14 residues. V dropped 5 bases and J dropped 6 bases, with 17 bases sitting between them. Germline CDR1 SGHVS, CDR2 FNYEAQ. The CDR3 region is CASSNSWTGSEQYF. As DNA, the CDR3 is TGTGCCAGCAGCAATAGCTGGACTGGTAGCGAGCAGTACTTC. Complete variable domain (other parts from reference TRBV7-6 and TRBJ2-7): GAGVSQSPRYKVTKRGQDVALRCDPISGHVSLYWYRQALGQGPEFLTYFNYEAQQDKSGLPNDRFSAERPEGSISTLTIQRTEQRDSAMYRCASSNSWTGSEQYFGPGTRLTVT.

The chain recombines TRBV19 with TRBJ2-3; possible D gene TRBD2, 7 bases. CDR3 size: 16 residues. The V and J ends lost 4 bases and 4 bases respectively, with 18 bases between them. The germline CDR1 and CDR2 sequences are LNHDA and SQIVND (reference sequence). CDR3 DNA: TGTGCCAGTAGTAGCGCCAGGGGAGGGGGATCAGATACGCAGTATTTT. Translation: CASSSARGGGSDTQYF.

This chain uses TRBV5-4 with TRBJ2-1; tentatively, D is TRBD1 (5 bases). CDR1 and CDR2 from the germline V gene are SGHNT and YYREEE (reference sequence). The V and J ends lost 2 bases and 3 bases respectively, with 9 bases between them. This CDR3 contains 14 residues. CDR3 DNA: TGTGCCAGCAGCTTAGGGGCAGACTACAATGAGCAGTTCTTC. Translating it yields CASSLGADYNEQFF.